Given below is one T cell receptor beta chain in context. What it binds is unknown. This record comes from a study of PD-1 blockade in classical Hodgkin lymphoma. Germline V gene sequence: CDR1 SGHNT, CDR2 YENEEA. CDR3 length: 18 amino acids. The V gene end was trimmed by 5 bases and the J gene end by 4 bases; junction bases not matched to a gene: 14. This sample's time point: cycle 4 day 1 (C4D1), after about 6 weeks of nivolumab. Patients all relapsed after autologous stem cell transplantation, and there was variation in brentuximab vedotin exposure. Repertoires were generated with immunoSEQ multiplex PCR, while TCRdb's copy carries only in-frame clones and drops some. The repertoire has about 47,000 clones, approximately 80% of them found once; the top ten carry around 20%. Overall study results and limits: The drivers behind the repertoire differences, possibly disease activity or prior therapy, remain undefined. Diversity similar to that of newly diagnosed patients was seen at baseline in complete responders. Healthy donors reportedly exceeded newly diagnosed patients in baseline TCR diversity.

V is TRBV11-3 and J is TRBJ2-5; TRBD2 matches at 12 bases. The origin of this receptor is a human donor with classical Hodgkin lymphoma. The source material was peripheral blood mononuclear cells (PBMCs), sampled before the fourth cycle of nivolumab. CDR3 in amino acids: CASSVGTSGSSIGETQYF. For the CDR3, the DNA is TGTGCCAGCAGCGTAGGGACTAGCGGGTCCTCAATCGGAGAGACCCAGTACTTC.